This TCR beta chain originates from a study of T-cell memory formation after mild COVID-19. Overall study context: Largely donor-specific sequence clusters came from a couple of donors.

A few counts support this clonotype. Its target is not known. From germline, CDR1 is SEHNR and CDR2 FQNEAQ (reference sequence). With 5 bases removed from V and 3 bases from J, the gap between germline ends came to 10 bases. This CDR3 has 13 residues. General study findings and limits: Clones which contracted sat mainly in CM and EM if CD4+, and in EMRA if CD8+.

Researchers used 5'RACE with constant-segment primers to make TCR alpha and TCR beta cDNA libraries that carry sample barcodes and UMIs. Each CDR3 protein gets one entry after TCRdb re-called the 5' RACE reads with MiXCR. This table holds 250,000 to 300,000 distinct CDR3 sequences, roughly 15% found once. The specimen sequenced was PBMCs or a T cell subset sorted from them (not recorded which). The chain carries TRBV7-9 and TRBJ1-2; the D is unclear. This TCR was recovered from a man aged 18 to 30 who had mild COVID-19 (a few samples of this study predate the infection). Cell type and time point are not known. CDR3 in amino acids: CASSPTGHYGYTF. The CDR3 region has the DNA TGTGCCAGCAGCCCGACCGGGCACTATGGCTACACCTTC.